Listed below are T cell receptor beta chains from one sample, sequenced in a study of tumor-infiltrating lymphocytes in primary liver carcinoma. TCRdb processed the multiplex PCR reads anew with MiXCR; each CDR3 protein has one entry. Among 100,000 to 150,000 distinct CDR3 sequences listed, around 64% were seen once. Input material: liver tumor tissue from sampling region 3. Receptor source: a woman aged 55-70 years with primary liver carcinoma and hepatitis B virus infection. The CDR3 runs from the conserved cysteine through the conserved F or W. Each record gives: J gene, V gene, CDR3 protein.

J: TRBJ2-7
V: TRBV6-2/TRBV6-3
CDR3: CATGGAREQYF

J: TRBJ2-5
V: TRBV11-3
CDR3: CASSFGVAGDEIQYF

J: TRBJ2-2
V: TRBV6-2/TRBV6-3
CDR3: CARSYGGFDGELFF

J: TRBJ2-1
V: TRBV4-1
CDR3: CASSQLMVQREGLNNKQSF

J: TRBJ2-1
V: TRBV20-1
CDR3: CSARAPSGTLSYNEQFF

J: TRBJ2-4
V: TRBV30
CDR3: CAWSVPPGLAGTLAKNIQYF

J: TRBJ2-3
V: TRBV7-9
CDR3: CASSFQSTDTQYF

J: TRBJ2-5
V: TRBV9
CDR3: CASSVGTGLQETQYF

J: TRBJ2-1
V: TRBV11-2
CDR3: CASSLSSSGHEQFF

J: TRBJ2-7
V: TRBV28
CDR3: CASGASGTQEQYF

J: TRBJ1-6
V: TRBV18
CDR3: CASSPGGAGTNSPLHF

J: TRBJ2-7
V: TRBV6-1
CDR3: CASSPRTGREQYF

J: TRBJ2-7
V: TRBV11-3
CDR3: CASRLFGVGEQCF

J: TRBJ2-7
V: TRBV6-5
CDR3: CASRSSGRVWEQYF

J: TRBJ2-1
V: TRBV29-1
CDR3: CRVAEPTRNEQFF

J: TRBJ2-7
V: TRBV2
CDR3: CASSERGSYEQYF

J: .
V: TRBV5-1
CDR3: CASSWGTGGNQPQYF

J: TRBJ2-1
V: TRBV28
CDR3: CAGRPSSYNEQFF

J: TRBJ1-5
V: TRBV24-1
CDR3: CATSEGRSHQPQHF

J: TRBJ2-1
V: TRBV6-4
CDR3: CASSRGSGSPYNEQFF

J: TRBJ2-3
V: TRBV5-4
CDR3: CASSKQGGGTQYF

J: TRBJ2-7
V: TRBV7-9
CDR3: CASSPTGPQMASYAQYF

J: .
V: TRBV11-2
CDR3: CASSLDTTGTSTDTQHF

J: TRBJ2-3
V: TRBV28
CDR3: CASSERTDGTDTQYF

J: TRBJ1-1
V: TRBV30
CDR3: CAWSVQGPLGAFF

J: TRBJ2-7
V: TRBV11-2
CDR3: CASSSRPDPYEQYF

J: TRBJ2-5
V: TRBV6-5
CDR3: CASSYGETQYF